This is a list of T cell receptor beta chains from one sample in a study of blood T cell repertoires in COVID-19. The method was immunoSEQ multiplex PCR; TCRdb's version includes in-frame clones alone and lacks a portion of them. The sample includes approximately 240,000 clones, under 95% of them seen just once. Sequenced: PBMCs or T cells enriched from blood (not recorded which). The source of these receptors is a woman between 18 and 29 years old who had recovered from COVID-19. Each CDR3 is given with its conserved first and last residue. Fields, in order: V gene, D gene, J gene, clone size, CDR3 DNA, CDR3 protein. A D gene is named only where the DNA matches it firmly. Only part of the rows carry a size: once, few, many, or a class if the clone is expanded.

>TRBV5-8|NA|TRBJ1-2|NA
TGTGCCAGCAGCTTGGCAGGGAACTATGGCTACACCTTC
CASSLAGNYGYTF
>TRBV5-6|NA|TRBJ2-3|NA
TGTGCCAGCAGCCTGGACTCCCGCCACACAGATACGCAGTATTTT
CASSLDSRHTDTQYF
>TRBV4-1|NA|TRBJ2-7|NA
TGCGCCAGCAGCCAAGTGGGTCTAGTAGGCTACGAGCAGTACTTC
CASSQVGLVGYEQYF
>TRBV15|TRBD2|TRBJ2-1|NA
TGTGCCACCAGCAGAGAGCGTTCAGCGGGGTACAATGAGCAGTTCTTC
CATSRERSAGYNEQFF
>TRBV2|TRBD2|TRBJ2-2|NA
TGTGCCAGCAGGCTGTCGACGGGGGGTCACGGGGAGCTGTTTTTT
CASRLSTGGHGELFF
>TRBV3-1/TRBV3-2|TRBD1|TRBJ1-1|once
TGTGCCAGCAGCCCGGGACAGGGGAACACTGAAGCTTTCTTT
CASSPGQGNTEAFF
>TRBV4-1|NA|TRBJ2-5|NA
TGCGCCAGCAGCCAAACAGGGGGGGGGACCCAGTACTTC
CASSQTGGGTQYF
>TRBV5-1|NA|TRBJ2-3|NA
TGCGCCAGCAGCTTGGGTAGTGCCGACTTCACAGATACGCAGTATTTT
CASSLGSADFTDTQYF
>TRBV18|NA|TRBJ1-2|few
TGTGCCAGCTCACCGTCAGGAACGGAAGGACTATCACCACCCTATGGCTACACCTTC
CASSPSGTEGLSPPYGYTF
>TRBV10-2|NA|TRBJ2-1|NA
TGCGCCAGCAGGGAAGGACTGGTGGAGTTCTTC
CASREGLVEFF
>TRBV5-1|TRBD1|TRBJ2-2|NA
TGCGCCAGCAGCTCCGGGACAGCGGCCACCGGGGAGCTGTTTTTT
CASSSGTAATGELFF
>TRBV28|TRBD1|TRBJ1-2|NA
TGTGCCAGCAGTTTAACCCTTGCACAGGGGTTCAACGGCTACACCTTC
CASSLTLAQGFNGYTF
>TRBV6-1|NA|TRBJ1-5|NA
TGTGCCAGCAGTGAAGACCCTAGAGAGCCCCAGCATTTT
CASSEDPREPQHF
>TRBV5-6|NA|TRBJ2-7|NA
TGTGCCAGCAGCCGGGGGGACAGGAGCTCCTACGAGCAGTACTTC
CASSRGDRSSYEQYF
>TRBV13|TRBD2|TRBJ2-3|once
TGTGCCAGCAGCTTTCCCCGGGGGGGATACACAGATACGCAGTATTTT
CASSFPRGGYTDTQYF
>TRBV11-3|TRBD1|TRBJ2-5|NA
TGTGCCAGCGGCGACAGGGTACGGGAGACCCAGTACTTC
CASGDRVRETQYF
>TRBV11-3|NA|TRBJ1-5|NA
TGTGCCAGCAGCTTCCTGGGCAGGGGCGGAGAAGGCAATCAGCCCCAGCATTTT
CASSFLGRGGEGNQPQHF
>TRBV7-8|NA|TRBJ2-7|NA
TGTGCCAGCAGCCCAAGCGGTCTCCCCTACGAGCAGTACTTC
CASSPSGLPYEQYF
>TRBV18|NA|TRBJ1-5|NA
TGTGCCAGCTCACCGGCGGGTCAGCCCCAGCATTTT
CASSPAGQPQHF
>TRBV12-3/TRBV12-4|NA|TRBJ1-2|few
TGTGCCAGCAGCAGGACAGACCTGACGGGCTACACCTTC
CASSRTDLTGYTF
>TRBV11-3|TRBD1|TRBJ2-5|NA
TGTGCCAGCAGCTCGGGACAGGGATGGGACGAGACCCAGTACTTC
CASSSGQGWDETQYF
>TRBV7-2|NA|TRBJ1-5|NA
TGTGCCAGCACCAGGGGCAATCAGCCCCAGCATTTT
CASTRGNQPQHF
>TRBV5-1|TRBD2|TRBJ2-5|NA
TGCGCCAGCAGCTTGGAGGGTAGCGGGGTTCAAGAGACCCAGTACTTC
CASSLEGSGVQETQYF
>TRBV7-9|NA|TRBJ1-1|NA
TGTGCCAGCAGCCGGGGGTCCGGGACTGAAGCTTTCTTT
CASSRGSGTEAFF
>TRBV19|TRBD1|TRBJ2-2|NA
TGTGCCAGTTCCACAGGGGTTTGCACCGGGGAGCTGTTTTTT
CASSTGVCTGELFF
>TRBV5-4|NA|TRBJ1-2|NA
TGTGCCAGCAGCCCCCATTGGGTGCGGTCGGATTATGGCTACACCTTC
CASSPHWVRSDYGYTF
>TRBV29-1|TRBD1|TRBJ1-1|NA
TGCAGCTTGACAGGGTTTGCCACTGAAGCTTTCTTT
CSLTGFATEAFF
>TRBV5-1|TRBD1|TRBJ2-5|NA
TGCGCCAGCAGCAAAGGGACAGGGGTGCAAGAGACCCAGTACTTC
CASSKGTGVQETQYF
>TRBV13|NA|TRBJ1-1|once
TGTGCCAGTGAACCGGGAATCAAGAACACTGAAGCTTTCTTT
CASEPGIKNTEAFF
>TRBV5-1|TRBD1|TRBJ1-4|NA
TGCGCCAGCAGCGTGGGACAGAGGAATGAAAAACTGTTTTTT
CASSVGQRNEKLFF
>TRBV18|NA|TRBJ2-2|NA
TGTGCCAGCTCACCAAATGTGGCTGCGACTCCGGCCGGGGAGCTGTTTTTT
CASSPNVAATPAGELFF
>TRBV19|TRBD2|TRBJ2-1|NA
TGTGCCAGTAGTATAGGTGTAGCGGGGGGGATTGATGAGCAGTTCTTC
CASSIGVAGGIDEQFF
>TRBV19|TRBD1|TRBJ1-2|once
TGTGCCAGTAGGACAGGGAACCGGAACTATGGCTACACCTTC
CASRTGNRNYGYTF
>TRBV18|NA|TRBJ1-2|NA
TGTGCCAGCTCACCAGCGGGAGAAGGGGGCTACACCTTC
CASSPAGEGGYTF